Listed here are 31 T cell receptor beta chains from one sample, sequenced in a study of blood T cell repertoires in COVID-19. Clones were sequenced by immunoSEQ multiplex PCR, and TCRdb holds only the in-frame ones, with some missing. The sample has some 120,000 clones; approximately 89% are singletons. The sample comprised peripheral blood. The receptors stem from a man aged 35-49 years with acute or convalescent COVID-19.

The J gene is TRBJ1-2, the V gene TRBV6-6; 10 nucleotides match TRBD1. J was trimmed by 6 bases and V by 4 bases; bases with no gene match: 11. CDR3 length equals 16 residues. The V gene's germline CDR1 is MNHNY and CDR2 SVGAGI (reference sequence). CDR3 in DNA: TGTGCCAGCAGTTTGACGACCGACAGGGGGCGAGATGGCTACACCTTC. Translating gives CASSLTTDRGRDGYTF.

The rearrangement joins TRBV9 to TRBJ2-7, with 7 positions matching TRBD1. In germline, CDR1 is SGDLS, CDR2 YYNGEE. The length of the CDR3 is 16 residues. V lost 4 bases, J lost 6 bases, and 16 bases stayed unmatched. The CDR3 DNA reads as TGTGCCAGCAGCCCAGATGGATCGGGACAGTACTCCGAGCAGTACTTC. Its protein product is CASSPDGSGQYSEQYF.

The chain has TRBV5-6 and TRBJ1-6; 10 nucleotides align to TRBD1. In germline, CDR1 is SGHDT, CDR2 YYEEEE. V was clipped by 4 bases and J by 8 bases; unmatched bases: 6. This CDR3 has 15 residues. CDR3 coding DNA: TGTGCCAGCAGCCCGAGGACAGGGGGAGATTCACCCCTCCACTTT. Translated: CASSPRTGGDSPLHF.

The V gene is TRBV19, the J gene TRBJ1-1; D is possibly TRBD1 (6 bases). This CDR3 comprises 14 residues. The germline CDR1 and CDR2 sequences are LNHDA and SQIVND (reference sequence). Trimming stripped 7 bases from V and 1 base from J, with 13 bases between. CDR3 residues: CASNLGAGNTEAFF. The CDR3 coding sequence is TGTGCCAGTAACTTGGGGGCAGGGAACACTGAAGCTTTCTTT.

The chain has TRBV19 and TRBJ2-3, with 9 nucleotides matching TRBD2. From germline, CDR1 is LNHDA and CDR2 SQIVND (reference sequence). Trimming cost V 2 bases and J 1 base; bases outside gene matches: 4. The CDR3 loop spans 16 amino acids. CDR3 sequence: CASSILAGGRTDTQYF. In nucleotides, the CDR3 is TGTGCCAGTAGTATACTGGCGGGGGGGCGCACAGATACGCAGTATTTT.

The chain couples TRBV19 to TRBJ2-1; the match to TRBD1 covers 7 bases. The germline V gene has CDR1 LNHDA and CDR2 SQIVND (reference sequence). The V gene end was trimmed by 4 bases and the J gene end by 14 bases; junction bases not matched to a gene: 8. The CDR3 length is 12 residues. The CDR3 DNA is TGTGCCAGTAGTACCCGACAGGGCGCAGAGTTCTTC. This encodes CASSTRQGAEFF.

This sequence joins TRBV7-3 and TRBJ1-1; a weak D match, TRBD1 (5 bases). The CDR3 has 13 amino acids. Trimming stripped 5 bases from V and 4 bases from J, with 11 bases between. Germline loops: CDR1 SGHTA, CDR2 FQGTGA. DNA for the CDR3: TGTGCCAGCAGCGGCGACAGAGGCACTGAAGCTTTCTTT. Its translation: CASSGDRGTEAFF.

The J gene is TRBJ1-2, the V gene TRBV15, with a possible D match to TRBD1 (6 bases). V was trimmed by 2 bases and J by 7 bases, leaving 23 bases between them. Germline V gives CDR1 LNHNV, CDR2 YYDKDF (reference sequence). This CDR3 contains 17 residues. The CDR3 here is CATSRQTGRGFLGGYTF. The DNA for the CDR3 is TGTGCCACCAGCAGACAAACAGGGAGGGGCTTCCTCGGTGGCTACACCTTC.

This clone was detected only a few times. V gene TRBV29-1 combines with J gene TRBJ2-7; no firm D call. Germline CDR1 and CDR2: SQVTM and ANQGSEA. The CDR3 covers 12 residues. The V gene lost 2 bases and the J gene lost 2 bases, with 7 bases spanning the gap. CDR3 amino acids: CSVELPAYEQYF. CDR3 coding DNA: TGCAGCGTTGAACTGCCAGCCTACGAGCAGTACTTC.

This clone has more than one count but fewer than ten. The chain uses TRBV3-1 (or the pseudogene TRBV3-2) and TRBJ2-7, with a weak D call TRBD1 (6 bases). The CDR3 has 15 residues. Trimming pared 3 bases from V and 3 bases from J, leaving 15 bases between. CDR1 is LGHDT, CDR2 YNNKEL, per germline (reference sequence). The CDR3 sequence is CASSQTGRSNYEQYF. For the CDR3, the DNA is TGTGCCAGCAGCCAGACAGGCCGCTCCAACTACGAGCAGTACTTC.

The V call is TRBV5-1, the J call TRBJ1-3; no definite D call. V was shortened by 0 bases and J by 0 bases, with 7 bases between the two germline ends. The CDR3 is 15 amino acids. CDR1 and CDR2 (germline): SGHRS, YFSETQ. The CDR3 DNA follows: TGCGCCAGCAGCTTGGAAGCTAGCTCTGGAAACACCATATATTTT. Protein sequence: CASSLEASSGNTIYF.

The chain has TRBV24-1 and TRBJ1-2, with a tentative D call TRBD1 (5 bases). The CDR3 is 15 amino acids. Trimming left V 5 bases short and J 4 bases short, with 16 bases between. Germline loops: CDR1 KGHDR, CDR2 SFDVKD. The CDR3: CATSAPRGGGYGYTF. CDR3 nucleotide sequence: TGTGCCACCAGTGCCCCCCGGGGCGGGGGCTATGGCTACACCTTC.

This chain links TRBV5-1 with TRBJ2-2, with D perhaps TRBD2 (6 bases). Per the germline V gene, CDR1 is SGHRS and CDR2 is YFSETQ. There are 16 residues in the CDR3. V lost 0 bases and J 5 bases, leaving 14 bases between the germline ends. The CDR3 region is CASSLVSGRKTGELFF. In nucleotides, the CDR3 is TGCGCCAGCAGCTTGGTGTCGGGGAGGAAAACCGGGGAGCTGTTTTTT.

This clone has just a few counts. This chain links TRBV5-4 with TRBJ2-1; TRBD2 aligns across 7 bases. CDR1 is SGHNT, CDR2 YYREEE, per germline (reference sequence). CDR3 length equals 16 residues. J lost 0 bases, V lost 3 bases, and 6 bases had no gene match. CDR3 protein: CASSYRRTSSYNEQFF. CDR3 in DNA: TGTGCCAGCAGCTACCGTCGGACTAGCTCCTACAATGAGCAGTTCTTC. Full variable domain (missing parts from reference TRBV5-4 and TRBJ2-1): ETGVTQSPTHLIKTRGQQVTLRCSSQSGHNTVSWYQQALGQGPQFIFQYYREEENGRGNFPPRFSGLQFPNYSSELNVNALELDDSALYLCASSYRRTSSYNEQFFGPGTRLTVL.

The chain carries TRBV18 and TRBJ1-6; 9 positions match TRBD1. Losses at the gene ends were 6 bases for V and 7 bases for J; bases not matched to a gene: 7. Looked up from germline, CDR1 is KGHSH and CDR2 is LQKENI. The CDR3 has 15 amino acids. The CDR3 DNA follows: TGTGCCAGCTCCCTGAAGGGACAGGGAAATTCACCCCTCCACTTT. This sequence encodes CASSLKGQGNSPLHF.

This chain uses TRBV7-3 with TRBJ1-1, with D possibly being TRBD1 (5 bases). This CDR3 is 17 amino acids long. In germline, CDR1 is SGHTA, CDR2 FQGTGA. Trimming shortened V by 5 bases and J by 3 bases, and 22 bases separated the two germline ends. The CDR3: CASSQKAGMGGDTEAFF. The CDR3, as DNA: TGTGCCAGCAGCCAAAAGGCTGGTATGGGGGGAGACACTGAAGCTTTCTTT.

The chain recombines TRBV30 with TRBJ1-3, with D maybe TRBD1 (6 bases). Trimming took off 4 bases at V and 0 bases at J, with 7 bases between the two ends. This CDR3 is built from 13 residues. CDR1 GTSNPN and CDR2 SVGIG come from the germline V gene (reference sequence). CDR3 DNA: TGTGCCTGGAACAGGGACTCTGGAAACACCATATATTTT. Its translation: CAWNRDSGNTIYF. Full variable domain (missing parts from reference TRBV30 and TRBJ1-3): SQTIHQWPATLVQPVGSPLSLECTVEGTSNPNLYWYRQAAGRGLQLLFYSVGIGQISSEVPQNLSASRPQDRQFILSSKKLLLSDSGFYLCAWNRDSGNTIYFGEGSWLTVV.

The V call is TRBV29-1, the J call TRBJ2-7; the match to TRBD1 covers 11 bases. V lost 6 bases and J lost 1; bases outside the gene matches: 8. The germline gives CDR1 SQVTM, CDR2 ANQGSEA. This CDR3 has 15 amino acids. The CDR3 sequence: CSVVLGQGASYEQYF. The CDR3 DNA reads as TGCAGCGTCGTACTCGGACAGGGGGCGTCCTACGAGCAGTACTTC.

V usage is TRBV5-6 and J usage is TRBJ1-2, with a tentative D call TRBD1 (6 bases). This CDR3 has 16 residues. V was clipped by 1 base and J by 0 bases, with 13 bases between them. Germline CDR1 SGHDT, CDR2 YYEEEE. Written as DNA, the CDR3 is TGTGCCAGCAGCTTGTTGTACAGGGCATCTAACTATGGCTACACCTTC. This codes for CASSLLYRASNYGYTF.

This clone occurred a few times. V and J are TRBV5-6 and TRBJ2-3; D is unresolved. V was pared by 3 bases and J by 2 bases, with 16 bases between. This CDR3 is built from 16 residues. The germline gives CDR1 SGHDT, CDR2 YYEEEE. The CDR3 spells CASSWPSISSTDTQYF. CDR3 sequence (DNA): TGTGCCAGCAGCTGGCCCTCAATCTCATCCACAGATACGCAGTATTTT.

The chain joins TRBV12-5 to TRBJ2-7, with 8 bases matching TRBD1. The CDR3 totals 14 residues. The V gene end was trimmed by 4 bases and the J gene end by 1 base; junction bases not matched to a gene: 3. CDR1 is LGHNT, CDR2 FRNRAP, per germline. CDR3 bases: TGTGCTAGTGGTTCGGACAGGGCATCCTACGAGCAGTACTTC. Residues: CASGSDRASYEQYF. The whole variable domain, remainder taken from reference TRBV12-5 and TRBJ2-7, is DARVTQTPRHKVTEMGQEVTMRCQPILGHNTVFWYRQTMMQGLELLAYFRNRAPLDDSGMPKDRFSAEMPDATLATLKIQPSEPRDSAVYFCASGSDRASYEQYFGPGTRLTVT.

The chain combines TRBV9 with TRBJ2-5; no clear D gene. This CDR3 spans 15 amino acids. The germline gives CDR1 SGDLS, CDR2 YYNGEE. V was pared by 1 base and J by 2 bases, with 12 bases between. The CDR3 region is CASSVSPSWQETQYF. The CDR3 bases are TGTGCCAGCAGCGTAAGCCCTTCGTGGCAAGAGACCCAGTACTTC.

The J gene is TRBJ2-1, the V gene TRBV11-1, with 16 bases that match TRBD2. Germline V gene lookup returns CDR1 SGHAT and CDR2 FQDESV (reference sequence). The CDR3 has 16 residues. V lost 5 bases to trimming and J lost 8 bases; unmatched junction nucleotides: 6. CDR3 sequence: CASSPGLAGGPDEQFF. The CDR3, as DNA: TGTGCCAGCAGCCCGGGACTAGCGGGGGGGCCGGATGAGCAGTTCTTC.

This clone occurred a few times. The genes are TRBV6-2 or TRBV6-3 and TRBJ2-1; 8 bases are a match to TRBD2. V shed 0 bases and J 6 bases; nucleotides not matched to a gene: 1. This CDR3 has 14 residues. Germline CDR1 reads MNHEY; CDR2 reads SVGEGT. CDR3 in amino acids: CASSYSGTSNEQFF. In DNA, the CDR3 is TGTGCCAGCAGTTACTCTGGGACTAGCAATGAGCAGTTCTTC.

The gene calls are TRBV2 and TRBJ2-1; TRBD2 agrees at 7 bases. Germline V gene sequence: CDR1 SNHLY, CDR2 FYNNEI. J was trimmed by 0 bases and V by 11 bases; bases with no gene match: 7. This CDR3 has 14 residues. This chain's CDR3 is CAGQAGISYNEQFF. The CDR3 DNA reads TGTGCCGGACAAGCGGGAATCTCCTACAATGAGCAGTTCTTC.

The chain uses TRBV19 and TRBJ1-4; D remains unclear. Trimming removed 7 bases from V and 6 bases from J, with 24 bases in between. Per the germline V gene, CDR1 is LNHDA and CDR2 is SQIVND (reference sequence). The CDR3 is made up of 17 amino acids. The CDR3 spells CASTRGSGVRRDEKLFF. The CDR3 DNA sequence: TGTGCCAGTACGCGTGGTAGTGGAGTTCGGAGGGATGAAAAACTGTTTTTT.

V and J are TRBV5-1 and TRBJ1-1; 9 bases align to TRBD1. The V gene's germline CDR1 is SGHRS and CDR2 YFSETQ. V lost 4 bases and J lost 1; bases outside the gene matches: 11. This CDR3 spans 17 amino acids. CDR3 region: CASSKGQGRTSNTEAFF. The CDR3 coding sequence is TGCGCCAGCAGCAAAGGACAGGGGAGAACATCGAACACTGAAGCTTTCTTT.

V and J are TRBV27 and TRBJ2-5; the match to TRBD2 covers 12 bases. This CDR3 has 15 amino acids. Germline V lookup: CDR1 MNHEY, CDR2 SMNVEV (reference sequence). With 5 bases clipped from V and 5 bases from J, the junction kept 6 bases outside the gene matches. The CDR3 DNA follows: TGTGCCAGCAGTCAGACTAGCGGGAGTAGGGAGACCCAGTACTTC. This translates into CASSQTSGSRETQYF.

This chain connects TRBV28 to TRBJ1-5; 7 positions match TRBD1. The V gene end was trimmed by 4 bases and the J gene end by 2 bases; junction bases not matched to a gene: 5. There are 15 residues in the CDR3. CDR1 and CDR2 from the germline V gene are MDHEN and SYDVKM. CDR3 nucleotides: TGTGCCAGCAGTTCAGGACAGGTAGGCAATCAGCCCCAGCATTTT. This translates into CASSSGQVGNQPQHF.

The rearrangement uses TRBV7-6 and TRBJ2-7; D might be TRBD2 (5 bases). The V gene's germline CDR1 is SGHVS and CDR2 FNYEAQ. V lost 5 bases to trimming and J lost 3 bases, with 23 bases between them. The CDR3 length is 17 residues. This CDR3 reads CASSPDGGGPISYEQYF. CDR3 sequence (DNA): TGTGCCAGCAGCCCTGACGGAGGCGGACCAATAAGCTACGAGCAGTACTTC.

The V and J genes are TRBV19 and TRBJ1-2, with 8 bases matching TRBD1. CDR1 and CDR2 (germline): LNHDA, SQIVND (reference sequence). V shed 6 bases and J 8 bases; nucleotides not matched to a gene: 8. The CDR3 is made up of 13 amino acids. CDR3 residues: CASSLSTGEGYTF. CDR3 coding DNA: TGTGCCAGTAGCCTATCGACAGGGGAAGGCTACACCTTC.